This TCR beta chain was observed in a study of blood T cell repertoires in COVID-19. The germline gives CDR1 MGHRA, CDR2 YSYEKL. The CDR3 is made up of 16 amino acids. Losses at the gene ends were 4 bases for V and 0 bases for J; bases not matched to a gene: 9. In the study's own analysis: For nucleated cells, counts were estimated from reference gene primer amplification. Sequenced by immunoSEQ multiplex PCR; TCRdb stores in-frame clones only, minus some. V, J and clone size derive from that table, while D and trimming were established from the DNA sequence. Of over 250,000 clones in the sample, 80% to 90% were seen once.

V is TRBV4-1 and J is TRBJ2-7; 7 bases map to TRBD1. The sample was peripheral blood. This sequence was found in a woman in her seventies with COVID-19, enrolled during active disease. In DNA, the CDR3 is TGCGCCAGCAGCCTGACTCCGGGACAGATCTCCTACGAGCAGTACTTC. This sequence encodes CASSLTPGQISYEQYF.